This TCR beta chain was sequenced for a study of radiotherapy plus CTLA-4 blockade in lung cancer. Germline-derived CDR1 and CDR2 are GTSNPN and SVGIG (reference sequence). This CDR3 spans 12 amino acids. The germline V and J ends were trimmed by 5 bases and 0 bases, with 4 bases remaining between them. Study findings and constraints: Radiotherapy plus ipilimumab was followed by expansion in blood of tumor-derived TCR clones.

In the case of this clone: Its antigen is currently unknown.

Data came from immunoSEQ multiplex PCR; TCRdb stores just in-frame clones and leaves some out. Of approximately 90,000 clones in the sample, 80% to 90% are singletons; the top ten hold 0.65% to 0.9%. The chain has TRBV30 and TRBJ1-4; D is ambiguous. Specimen: peripheral blood, collected from a patient treated with radiotherapy plus ipilimumab. This clonotype was sampled from a human donor with non-small cell lung cancer who had stable disease on radiotherapy plus ipilimumab. CDR3: CAWGATNEKLFF. The CDR3 bases are TGTGCCTGGGGGGCAACTAATGAAAAACTGTTTTTT.